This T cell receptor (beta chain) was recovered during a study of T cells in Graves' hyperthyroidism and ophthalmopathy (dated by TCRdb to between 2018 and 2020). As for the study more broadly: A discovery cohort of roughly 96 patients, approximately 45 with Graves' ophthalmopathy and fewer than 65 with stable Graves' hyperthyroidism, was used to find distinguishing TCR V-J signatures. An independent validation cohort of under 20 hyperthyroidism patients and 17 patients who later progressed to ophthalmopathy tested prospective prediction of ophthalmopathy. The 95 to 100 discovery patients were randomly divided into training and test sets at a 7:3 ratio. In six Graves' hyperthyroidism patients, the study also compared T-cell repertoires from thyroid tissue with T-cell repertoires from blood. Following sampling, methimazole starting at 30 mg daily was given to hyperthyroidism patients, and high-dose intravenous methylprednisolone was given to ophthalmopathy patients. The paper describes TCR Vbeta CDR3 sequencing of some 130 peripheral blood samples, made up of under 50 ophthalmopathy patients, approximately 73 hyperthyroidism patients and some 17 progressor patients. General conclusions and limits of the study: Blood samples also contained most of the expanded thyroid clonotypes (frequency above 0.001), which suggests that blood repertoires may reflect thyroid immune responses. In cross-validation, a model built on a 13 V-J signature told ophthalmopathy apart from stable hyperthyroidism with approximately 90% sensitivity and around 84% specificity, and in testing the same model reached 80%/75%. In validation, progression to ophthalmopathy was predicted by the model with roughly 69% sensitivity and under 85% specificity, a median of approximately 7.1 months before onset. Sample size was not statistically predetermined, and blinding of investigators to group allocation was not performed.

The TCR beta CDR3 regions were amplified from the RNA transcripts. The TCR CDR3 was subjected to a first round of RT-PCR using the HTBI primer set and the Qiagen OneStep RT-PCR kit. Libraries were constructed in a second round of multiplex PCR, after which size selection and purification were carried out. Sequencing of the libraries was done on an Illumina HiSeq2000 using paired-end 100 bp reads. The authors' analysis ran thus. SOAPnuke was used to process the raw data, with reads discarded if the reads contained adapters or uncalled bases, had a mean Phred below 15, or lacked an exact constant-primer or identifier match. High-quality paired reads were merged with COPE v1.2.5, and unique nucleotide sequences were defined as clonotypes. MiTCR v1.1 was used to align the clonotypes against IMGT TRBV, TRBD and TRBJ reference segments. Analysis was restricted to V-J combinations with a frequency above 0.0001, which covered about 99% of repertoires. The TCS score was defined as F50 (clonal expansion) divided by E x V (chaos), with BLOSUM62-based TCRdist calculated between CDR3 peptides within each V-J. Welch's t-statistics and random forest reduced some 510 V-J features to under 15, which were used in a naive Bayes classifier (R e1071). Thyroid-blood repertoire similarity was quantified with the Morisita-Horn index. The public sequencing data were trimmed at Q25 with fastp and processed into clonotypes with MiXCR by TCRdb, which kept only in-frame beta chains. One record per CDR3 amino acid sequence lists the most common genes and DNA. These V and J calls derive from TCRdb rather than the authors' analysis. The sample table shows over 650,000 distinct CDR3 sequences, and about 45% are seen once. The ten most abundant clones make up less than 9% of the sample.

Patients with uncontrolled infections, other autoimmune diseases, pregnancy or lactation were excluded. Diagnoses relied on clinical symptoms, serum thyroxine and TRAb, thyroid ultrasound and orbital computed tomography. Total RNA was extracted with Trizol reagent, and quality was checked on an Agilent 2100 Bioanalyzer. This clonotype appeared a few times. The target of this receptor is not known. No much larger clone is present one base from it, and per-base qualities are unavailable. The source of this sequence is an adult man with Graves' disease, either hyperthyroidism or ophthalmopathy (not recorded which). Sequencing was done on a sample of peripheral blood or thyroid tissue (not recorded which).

The CDR3 region: CASRRARVQGGDNSPLHF. The sequence in DNA is TGTGCCAGCAGGCGGGCGAGAGTCCAGGGTGGTGACAATTCACCCCTCCACTTT. The receptor chain draws on TRBV7-9 and TRBJ1-6; TRBD1 is possibly the D segment (5 matching bases). Measured from the cysteine to the phenylalanine, the CDR3 is 18 residues long. Here the CDR3 DNA is all that survives: 54 bases in frame from base 1. V and J are truncated by 6 bases and 7 bases respectively, leaving an intervening sequence of 25 bases. CDR1 and CDR2 were assigned from the germline V gene (reference sequence) as SEHNR and FQNEAQ.